The clone carrying this TCR beta chain was seen more than once but under ten times. The entry originates in a study of preoperative IRX-2 immunotherapy in early breast cancer. Here immunoSEQ multiplex PCR was the method, and the copy in TCRdb shows in-frame clones only, minus some. The repertoire has around 30,000 clones, approximately 80% of them found once; the top ten carry 2% to 2.5%. Treatment of the sample: preoperative locoregional IRX-2 cytokine immunotherapy. Preoperative locoregional IRX-2 cytokine immunotherapy was tested in the phase Ib source study. This specimen was lymph node tissue, taken before IRX-2 immunotherapy. This receptor was obtained from a human donor with breast cancer.

The CDR3 sequence is CASRKTPRDAYNSPLHF. CDR3 coding DNA: TGTGCCAGCAGAAAAACGCCCCGGGACGCCTATAATTCACCCCTCCACTTT. This sequence joins TRBV11-3 and TRBJ1-6; TRBD1 might be the D (5 bases). Germline V CDR1 and CDR2: SGHNT, YENEEA. V was cut by 6 bases and J by 2 bases, with 17 bases left in between. The CDR3 has 17 amino acids.